This record concerns one TCR beta chain sequence. Its recognized antigen is unknown. No qualities accompany the bases; no much larger clone lies one base away. The record originates from a study of blood T cell repertoires in COVID-19 (dated by TCRdb to about 2020). The study in broad terms: Samples covering the acute and convalescent phases of COVID-19 were provided by collaborators in the United States, Italy and Spain. The material from the prospective study consisted of cDNA or gDNA derived from T cells, B-cell-depleted T cells, or PBMCs. The dataset comprised deeply sampled blood TCRbeta repertoires from subjects exposed to, actively infected with, or recovered from COVID-19. The repertoires were released in a freely available public database intended as a resource for research on the immune response to SARS-CoV-2. Samples were obtained from the ongoing ImmuneRACE study (first 160 participants) and from over a thousand subjects provided by 6 global collaborators. A de-identified subject ID, COVID-19 status, age in years and sex were almost always included in the sample metadata. Where available, HLA class I and class II types were taken from metadata supplied by the sample provider and were not determined by assay-based typing. General conclusions and limits of the study: The quantity of clinical and demographic metadata differed by source and by participant and was supplied without curation.

Enrolling through a virtual design, the prospective study's participants ranged in age from roughly 18 to 95 years and lived across more than 20 United States geographic areas. To assign participants to cohorts, the prospective study relied on clinical history that participants themselves reported in a screening survey and a study questionnaire. Exposed participants had been in contact with someone with a PCR-confirmed or clinician-diagnosed COVID-19 case within 2 weeks of study entry. Each participant in the prospective study had whole blood, serum and a nasopharyngeal or oropharyngeal swab collected by mobile phlebotomists. Additional blood draws and questionnaires over an approximately 2-month period could optionally be provided by prospective study participants. Blood samples from the prospective study were shipped frozen or at room temperature prior to DNA extraction. Trimming removed 6 bases from V and 2 bases from J; the gene matches leave 4 bases unexplained. CDR1 MNHEY and CDR2 SVGAGI are derived from the germline V gene. There are 15 amino acids in the CDR3, from cysteine to phenylalanine inclusive. Just CDR3 DNA is preserved here, 45 bases in frame from base 1.

TCRbeta CDR3 regions were amplified from genomic DNA using the immunoSEQ Assay, a bias-controlled multiplex PCR. In the authors' own workflow: Nucleated cell counts per sample were estimated from amplification of reference gene primers within the assay. To quantify the absolute abundance of each unique TCRbeta CDR3 rearrangement, sequence reads were collapsed and filtered. Productive Simpson clonality was computed per sample as the square root of Simpson's diversity index over productive rearrangements. This immuneACCESS table, as held by TCRdb, lists in-frame sequences with V and J called but not all clones. Of the missing ones, under half trace to an unresolved V gene in checked studies; the others have no known cause. V and J calls and clone size follow that table, whereas D and trimming were derived from the DNA. The sample table lists approximately 220,000 clones, 83% of them with a count of one. Of the sample, about 4.8% is held by the ten largest clones.

The sequencing input was PBMCs or T cells enriched from blood (not recorded which). This clonotype was obtained from a woman between 50 and 59 years old who had been exposed to COVID-19. The rearrangement combines TRBV6-5 with TRBJ2-1; 10 bases in the middle match TRBD2. In nucleotides, the sequence is TGTGCCAGCAGCCTACTAGCGGGGCCCTACAATGAGCAGTTCTTC. It translates to CASSLLAGPYNEQFF.